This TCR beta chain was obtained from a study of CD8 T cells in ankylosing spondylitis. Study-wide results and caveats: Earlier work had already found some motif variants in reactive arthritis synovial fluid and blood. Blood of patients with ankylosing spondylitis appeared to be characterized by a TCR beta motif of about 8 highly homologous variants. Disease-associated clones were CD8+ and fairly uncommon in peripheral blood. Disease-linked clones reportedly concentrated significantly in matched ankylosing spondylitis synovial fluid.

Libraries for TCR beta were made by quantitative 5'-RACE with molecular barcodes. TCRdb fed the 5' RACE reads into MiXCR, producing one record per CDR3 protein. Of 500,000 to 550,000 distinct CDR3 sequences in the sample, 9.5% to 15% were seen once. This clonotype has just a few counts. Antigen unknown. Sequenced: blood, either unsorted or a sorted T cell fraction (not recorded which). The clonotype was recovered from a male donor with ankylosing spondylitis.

This CDR3 reads CSAPRTEGEKLFF. CDR3 DNA: TGCAGTGCCCCGAGGACAGAAGGGGAAAAACTGTTTTTT. The gene calls are TRBV20-1 and TRBJ1-4, with D possibly being TRBD1 (6 bases). The CDR3 has 13 residues. V dropped 6 bases and J dropped 8 bases, with 16 bases sitting between them. Germline assignment: CDR1 DFQATT and CDR2 SNEGSKA (reference sequence).